Sequencing of this TCR beta chain was carried out in a study of shared clonotypes between healthy human individuals (TCRdb year 2020). Describing the broader study: A couple of women and a few men aged 18 to 49 years were included in the cohort. Per donor, three plates each were used for CD4 naive and CD4 memory, two for CD8 naive, and one for CD8 memory. Blood TCR repertoires of roughly 5 healthy adults were deeply sequenced to estimate repertoire size and the extent of clonotype sharing between individuals. Per donor, leukapheresis produced somewhere between about 0.9 and 9.5 billion PBMCs. Libraries were prepared and TCR repertoires were sequenced by different laboratories using diverse techniques, in order to increase sequencing depth and limit assay-specific biases. What the work shows at the level of the full study, not this receptor alone: Because the study included only a small number of donors, the genetic and exposure-history diversity represented was limited. Incomplete sequencing was indicated by rarefaction of sorted-subset datasets, despite the large sequencing depth. Naive subsets generally had larger estimated clonotype richness than memory subsets. Higher generation probabilities were observed for clonotypes shared by all four sorted-subset donors than for non-shared clonotypes. Sampling was limited to blood, and TCR repertoires in tissue likely differ from TCR repertoires in blood. Pairwise subsampling indicated that sequencing depth was expected to affect the degree of clonotype sharing among donors. Roughly 5.2% of naive CD4, 3% to 3.5% of naive CD8, approximately 2% of memory CD4, and around 0.42% of memory CD8 clonotypes were shared across several donors.

Regarding this clone: The antigen it recognizes is unknown. No much larger clonotype is one base removed from it; base qualities were not supplied.

The donors were healthy, HIV-negative adults who had no recently reported acute infections or vaccinations. Every donor was a Caucasian adult living in Nashville, Tennessee, USA. The CD8 memory samples were a combination of magnetically selected CD45RO+ cells and CCR7-negative CD45RA+ effector memory (TemRA) cells. Blood was collected by leukapheresis, and PBMCs were isolated by Ficoll-Histopaque density gradient centrifugation and then cryopreserved in liquid nitrogen vapor phase. Analytical flow cytometry was used to check the purity and quantity of every magnetically sorted T cell population. From each sorted fraction, genomic DNA was isolated and quantified by UV absorbance on a Nanodrop 2000c. CDR1 and CDR2 are drawn from the germline V gene: SGHTA, FQGTGA. Trimming at the junction amounts to 5 bases on V and 10 bases on J, and the germline ends lie 15 bases apart. The CDR3 runs 13 residues from the cysteine to the phenylalanine. Only the CDR3 region is kept as DNA, spanning 39 bases read in frame from base 1.

TCR CDR3 regions were amplified from genomic DNA by multiplex PCR using the deep immunoSEQ assay. Extracted genomic DNA from each cell subset was spread evenly across all wells of several immunoSEQ 96-well plates, with each plate serving as a replicate. Each replicate PCR for sorted subsets received roughly 0.2 ug genomic DNA, equal to roughly 33,000 T cell genomes. The purified libraries were quantified using a Qubit 3.0 fluorometer, sized with a Bioanalyzer 2100, and then quantified again using the KAPA Library Quantification kit. Every immunoSEQ 96-well plate was sequenced on a separate single-read 150-cycle Illumina NextSeq 550 flow cell. The study's processing was this. Because the immunoSEQ output held only junctional sequences and lacked quality scores, the filtering could not match the filtering applied to full-length reads. Sequences were annotated with PyIR, a Python wrapper for IgBLAST v1.9, using IMGT germline references to assign V/J genes and CDR3. Reads were filtered out if the reads had weak V/J assignments (E-value above 1e-6), no CDR3, stop codons, out-of-frame junctions, or ambiguous translated residues. V3J clonotypes were defined by identical inferred V gene, J gene, and CDR3 amino acid sequence. To compute the percentage overlap between repertoires, the number of shared unique clonotypes was divided by the size of the smaller repertoire. RTK rarefaction, the Chao1 estimator, and Recon v2.1 estimates of unobserved clonotypes were used to assess repertoire richness. OLGA was used to compute generation probabilities for all TCRbeta clonotypes that the gDNA method yielded from a few donors. TCRdb re-hosts the immuneACCESS table, in-frame sequences only. Its copies lack some clones; in the studies checked, an unresolved V gene accounts for under half of them, and the cause for the rest is not known. V and J calls and clone size are copied from that table; D and trimming were computed from the DNA. Recorded for this sample are about 120,000 clones; over 65% of them occurred a single time. Together, the top ten hold roughly a quarter of the sample.

The chain is made from TRBV7-3 and TRBJ2-1; no D segment can be confidently identified. This clonotype was sampled from a woman aged 30 to 39 in good health. The specimen was memory CD8+ T cells sorted from blood. According to the study, the label for this sample's cell subset or site signals: CD45RO+ cells pooled with CCR7-negative TemRA cells. The CDR3 loop reads CASSPYLSVEQFF. The sequenced DNA: TGTGCCAGCAGCCCTTACCTGTCAGTCGAGCAGTTCTTC.